The source of this T cell receptor beta chain is a study of T cells after posttransplantation cyclophosphamide. Cyclophosphamide on days +3 and +4 followed busulfan-fludarabine conditioning and a marrow graft. Sequencing was performed with immunoSEQ multiplex PCR; in TCRdb, only in-frame clones are kept and a portion is missing. Of tens of thousands of clones listed, 90% are singletons. On this clone: Its antigen remains unknown. Compared with germline, one end of the junction differs, possibly owing to a read error.

This CDR3 contains 15 residues. The V gene's germline CDR1 is MNHNS and CDR2 SASEGT. Study outcomes and limitations: Blood and skin or GI T cell repertoires showed limited TRB overlap. Later post-transplant blood repertoires were often dominated by donor CD8+ memory clones. Recipient CMV seropositivity and CMV reactivation strongly tracked TRB clonality.

The receptor's source is a male patient in his sixties who received an allogeneic stem cell transplant from a related donor and was CMV-positive. Some T cells may originate from the graft donor. The sample in question was PBMCs, obtained 60 to 65 days after allogeneic stem cell transplant with posttransplant cyclophosphamide. V gene TRBV6-1 combines with J gene TRBJ1-2; unclear D gene. The CDR3 region is CASSEAGENLYGYTF. The CDR3 region has the DNA TGTGCCAGCAGCGAAGCCGGGGAAAATTTGTATGGCTACACCTTC.